The T cell receptor (beta chain) described here comes from a study of blood T cell repertoires in COVID-19. Study context: Sites in the United States, Italy and Spain provided acute and convalescent COVID-19 samples. Sources were T cells, B-cell-depleted T cells, or PBMCs; the material itself was cDNA or gDNA.

This CDR3 spans 13 amino acids. Germline V gene data show CDR1 as MNHNS and CDR2 as SASEGT. V lost 2 bases to trimming and J lost 3 bases; unmatched junction nucleotides: 0. In the authors' methods: Estimates of nucleated cell counts were drawn from the amplification of reference gene primers. Data came from immunoSEQ multiplex PCR; TCRdb stores just in-frame clones and leaves some out. The V and J calls and clone size come from that table; D and trimming were worked out from the DNA. The data contain 90,000 to 130,000 clones, over 70% of them seen just once; the ten biggest clones take up 0.83%. The sequenced material came from peripheral blood. The sequence was obtained from a woman in her 70s with acute or convalescent COVID-19. The V gene is TRBV6-1, the J gene TRBJ1-2; 7 nucleotides align to TRBD1. The CDR3 spells CASSETGDYGYTF. CDR3 coding DNA: TGTGCCAGCAGTGAAACAGGGGACTATGGCTACACCTTC.